Given below is one TCR beta chain in context. Its cognate antigen is unknown. The CDR3 extends over 16 amino acids. Germline V gene sequence: CDR1 WSHSY, CDR2 SAAADI. The germline V and J ends were trimmed by 5 bases and 5 bases, with 21 bases remaining between them. Profiled with immunoSEQ multiplex PCR; TCRdb holds only in-frame clones, not every one. The sample has about 48,000 clones, about 90% seen once. This sample was taken from a study of OX40 agonist ivuxolimab in advanced cancers. In the study overall: Intravenous ivuxolimab at 0.01 to 10 mg/kg was given to patients every 2 weeks. The mean age was around 56 years, ranging from about 23 to 79, with more than 70% of participants male. Patients achieving partial responses numbered three: one hepatocellular carcinoma case and two cutaneous melanoma cases.

General study findings and limits: Some patients who did not respond also had low normalized T-cell clonal expansion.

The chain uses TRBV10-2 and TRBJ2-5; the D gene is possibly TRBD1 (7 bases). This receptor was obtained from an adult with an advanced solid tumor such as melanoma, head and neck, liver or kidney cancer. This specimen was CD4+ or CD8+ T cells sorted from blood, taken in a trial of the OX40 agonist ivuxolimab. CDR3 nucleotide sequence: TGCGCCAGCAGTCATCCGGAGGGGGCCCGACGGGAGACCCAGTACTTC. Its protein product is CASSHPEGARRETQYF.